This T cell receptor beta chain was obtained from a study of T-cell memory formation after mild COVID-19. About the study: For the most part, TCR clusters were specific to one donor. The study, taken as a whole, reports: For contracting clones, CD4+ ones sat mainly in CM and EM, CD8+ in EMRA. Clones shrinking between day 15 and 85 showed a balanced CD4/CD8 split, and those that grew later tilted toward CD4+.

The length of the CDR3 is 14 residues. Germline V gives CDR1 SGHRS, CDR2 YFSETQ. V lost 3 bases, J lost 8 bases, and 7 bases stayed unmatched. The sample holds a few counts of this clonotype. Antigen: not known. TCRdb re-called the 5' RACE reads through MiXCR, storing one row per CDR3 protein. The sample carries some 340,000 distinct CDR3 sequences, 13% recorded once. The chain uses TRBV5-1 and TRBJ1-2; 10 bases line up with TRBD1. The sample was PBMCs or a T cell subset sorted from them (not recorded which). The clonotype comes from a young man who had mild COVID-19 (a few samples of this study predate the infection). Cell type and time point are not known. The CDR3 bases are TGCGCCAGCAGCTCGAAGGGACAGGGGAAAGGCTACACCTTC. Encoded protein: CASSSKGQGKGYTF.